One sample yielded the 21 T cell receptor beta chains listed below, sequenced in a study of cytomegalovirus exposure and HLA in healthy donors. The PCR ran on 60 Vbeta and 13 Jbeta primers. Method: immunoSEQ multiplex PCR; TCRdb's copy keeps in-frame clones and lacks some. The listing contains tens of thousands of clones. The specimen was PBMCs. All receptors come from a man aged 25 to 45 in good health and CMV-seropositive.

The V and J genes are TRBV7-9 and TRBJ2-7, with 10 bases lining up with TRBD2. CDR1 and CDR2 (germline): SEHNR, FQNEAQ (reference sequence). Trimming removed 4 bases from V and 2 bases from J; junction bases left unmatched: 2. There are 14 residues in the CDR3. The CDR3 DNA is TGTGCCAGCAGCTGGACTAGCGGTGCCTACGAGCAGTACTTC. Translation: CASSWTSGAYEQYF.

The V and J genes are TRBV27 and TRBJ1-1, with a tentative D call TRBD1 (5 bases). The CDR3 covers 14 residues. CDR1 is MNHEY and CDR2 is SMNVEV in the germline V gene (reference sequence). V was clipped by 0 bases and J by 2 bases, with 7 bases between them. This CDR3 reads CASSLSQGNTEAFF. CDR3 DNA: TGTGCCAGCAGTTTATCCCAGGGAAACACTGAAGCTTTCTTT.

This chain connects TRBV2 to TRBJ2-7; D possibly corresponds to TRBD2 (5 bases). Deletions cut 4 bases from V and 5 bases from J, with 18 bases between. The V gene's germline CDR1 is SNHLY and CDR2 FYNNEI. The CDR3 contains 15 residues. The CDR3 nucleotides are TGTGCCAGCAGTGGGTCCAACCGGGGTCTTGACGAGCAGTACTTC. Translating gives CASSGSNRGLDEQYF.

The chain combines TRBV19 with TRBJ2-7; D ambiguous. The germline CDR1 and CDR2 sequences are LNHDA and SQIVND (reference sequence). V gave up 6 bases and J gave up 3 bases, with 12 bases separating them. The CDR3 spans 13 residues. The CDR3 coding sequence is TGTGCCAGTAGCCCGAACCCCTACTACGAGCAGTACTTC. Protein sequence: CASSPNPYYEQYF.

The genes are TRBV4-1 and TRBJ2-1; TRBD2 matches 12 bases. There are 15 residues in the CDR3. CDR1 is MGHRA and CDR2 is YSYEKL in the germline V gene. Trimming took 4 bases from V and 8 from J; bases not matched to a gene: 6. CDR3 protein: CASSLGLAGFDEQFF. CDR3 DNA: TGCGCCAGCAGCCTAGGACTAGCGGGATTTGATGAGCAGTTCTTC.

The chain employs TRBV30 and TRBJ2-1; 10 positions agree with TRBD1. This CDR3 has 14 amino acids. V lost 3 bases and J lost 4; bases outside the gene matches: 3. Per germline, CDR1 GTSNPN and CDR2 SVGIG (reference sequence). The CDR3 DNA reads TGTGCCTGGAGAAGGGACAGGGGTTACAATGAGCAGTTCTTC. Translation: CAWRRDRGYNEQFF. Drawing the rest from reference TRBV30 and TRBJ2-1, the complete variable domain is SQTIHQWPATLVQPVGSPLSLECTVEGTSNPNLYWYRQAAGRGLQLLFYSVGIGQISSEVPQNLSASRPQDRQFILSSKKLLLSDSGFYLCAWRRDRGYNEQFFGPGTRLTVL.

As regards this clone: Germline is not matched at one junction end, which may reflect a read error. The rearrangement uses TRBV4-1 and TRBJ2-1; the D gene is possibly TRBD2 (5 bases). The CDR3 covers 18 residues. CDR1 and CDR2 (germline): MGHRA, YSYEKL. DNA for the CDR3: TGCGCCAGCAGCCAAGAAATGCCCGGGGTGAGCTCCGACAATGAGCAGTTCTTC. It encodes CASSQEMPGVSSDNEQFF.

J is TRBJ1-4 and V is TRBV4-2; 9 bases are shared with TRBD1. CDR1 and CDR2 from the germline V gene are LGHNA and YNFKEQ. The CDR3 runs to 17 residues. Germline trimming cut 3 bases from V and 7 bases from J; bases unmatched to any gene: 12. The CDR3 here is CASSHKGLGTGTEKLFF. The CDR3 bases are TGTGCCAGCAGCCACAAGGGGCTTGGGACAGGGACTGAAAAACTGTTTTTT.

This rearrangement joins TRBV25-1 to TRBJ1-5; 7 nucleotides align to TRBD1. The CDR3 length is 13 residues. Germline V gives CDR1 MGHDK, CDR2 SYGVNS. Trimming cost V 6 bases and J 4 bases; bases outside gene matches: 3. The CDR3 nucleotides read TGTGCCAGCAGGGGACAGACTAATCAGCCCCAGCATTTT. This encodes CASRGQTNQPQHF.

V usage is TRBV7-9 and J usage is TRBJ2-7; 14 bases map to TRBD2. Germline V CDR1 and CDR2: SEHNR, FQNEAQ (reference sequence). V shed 7 bases and J 2 bases; nucleotides not matched to a gene: 4. This CDR3 region has 15 residues. DNA of the CDR3: TGTGCCAGCAACAAGGGACTAGCGGGAGCCTACGAGCAGTACTTC. Protein: CASNKGLAGAYEQYF.

The chain recombines TRBV30 with TRBJ1-5, with D tentatively TRBD1 (5 bases). The CDR3 contains 14 residues. Trimming took off 0 bases at V and 4 bases at J, with 10 bases between the two ends. Germline assignment: CDR1 GTSNPN and CDR2 SVGIG (reference sequence). The DNA of the CDR3 is TGTGCCTGGAGTGTACGGGGGAGGAATCAGCCCCAGCATTTT. Translating it yields CAWSVRGRNQPQHF.

The chain recombines TRBV5-5 with TRBJ1-4, with D unresolved. The CDR3 is 15 residues long. Germline V lookup: CDR1 SGHKS, CDR2 YYEKEE (reference sequence). V was cut by 0 bases and J by 1 base, with 7 bases left in between. The CDR3 bases are TGTGCCAGCAGCTTGGACAGTAGAACTAATGAAAAACTGTTTTTT. This codes for CASSLDSRTNEKLFF.

The chain is built from TRBV19 and TRBJ2-2; tentatively, D is TRBD1 (5 bases). Germline V CDR1 and CDR2: LNHDA, SQIVND (reference sequence). This CDR3 contains 16 residues. V lost 3 bases, J lost 6 bases, and 17 bases lay in between. This CDR3 is CASSMARALGAGELFF. The CDR3 coding sequence is TGTGCCAGTAGTATGGCCCGGGCCTTAGGGGCCGGGGAGCTGTTTTTT.

In nucleotides, the CDR3 is TGTGCCAGCAGCCTCACTAGGGCAGGATTGGGCACCGGGGAGCTGTTTTTT. Its protein is CASSLTRAGLGTGELFF. This chain uses TRBV11-2 with TRBJ2-2; possible D gene TRBD2, 5 bases. Germline CDR1 reads SGHAT; CDR2 reads FQNNGV. Trimming cost V 5 bases and J 4 bases, with 20 bases left between them. This CDR3 comprises 17 residues.

The V call is TRBV5-4, the J call TRBJ1-2; D is uncertain. The CDR3 is made up of 13 amino acids. V gave up 0 bases and J gave up 7 bases, with 10 bases separating them. CDR1 is SGHNT and CDR2 is YYREEE in the germline V gene (reference sequence). In nucleotides, the CDR3 is TGTGCCAGCAGCTTGGCCACGGGAAGTGGCTACACCTTC. This codes for CASSLATGSGYTF.

The CDR3 is CASSAWALKDEQFF. The CDR3 bases are TGTGCCAGCAGCGCATGGGCCCTGAAGGATGAGCAGTTCTTC. The gene calls are TRBV11-2 and TRBJ2-1; D gene uncertain. This CDR3 has 14 residues. CDR1 and CDR2 from the germline V gene are SGHAT and FQNNGV. Trimming removed 5 bases from V and 8 bases from J, with 16 bases in between.

The J gene is TRBJ1-1, the V gene TRBV2; 10 bases align to TRBD1. In germline, CDR1 is SNHLY, CDR2 FYNNEI. The CDR3 has 16 amino acids. Trimming at V came to 6 bases and at J to 1 base, leaving 8 bases not matched to a gene. CDR3 bases: TGTGCCAGCAGCCAATTCGGGACAGGGGCGAACACTGAAGCTTTCTTT. This encodes CASSQFGTGANTEAFF.

V gene TRBV4-2 combines with J gene TRBJ1-5, with 7 bases lining up with TRBD1. Germline values: CDR1 LGHNA, CDR2 YNFKEQ. CDR3 size: 18 residues. V trimming: 0 bases; J trimming: 0 bases; junction bases outside the gene matches: 8. CDR3 sequence (DNA): TGTGCCAGCAGCCAAGATGGTACAGGGGCCTATAGCAATCAGCCCCAGCATTTT. It yields the protein CASSQDGTGAYSNQPQHF.

The chain has TRBV7-9 and TRBJ2-7, with 10 bases identical to TRBD2. The germline gives CDR1 SEHNR, CDR2 FQNEAQ (reference sequence). The CDR3 is made up of 17 amino acids. After removal of 5 bases from V and 2 bases from J, the junction contained 12 bases not matched to a gene. Here the CDR3 reads CASSPISGAGGPYEQYF. CDR3 sequence (DNA): TGTGCCAGCAGCCCGATTAGTGGAGCGGGAGGGCCCTACGAGCAGTACTTC.

On this clone itself: Other DNA sequences in this specimen translate into the identical CDR3. V and J are TRBV18 and TRBJ1-2; D is undetermined. V was clipped by 5 bases and J by 5 bases, with 24 bases between them. CDR3 length equals 17 residues. Germline V gene sequence: CDR1 KGHSH, CDR2 LQKENI. Here the CDR3 reads CASSIAHGSSSTYGYTF. CDR3 nucleotide sequence: TGTGCCAGCTCAATAGCTCACGGGAGCAGTTCAACGTATGGCTACACCTTC.

J is TRBJ2-7 and V is TRBV30, with 7 bases identical to TRBD2. V was pared by 5 bases and J by 0 bases, with 1 base of the junction left unmatched. Germline V lookup: CDR1 GTSNPN, CDR2 SVGIG (reference sequence). The CDR3 has 12 residues. This CDR3 is CAWGGSSYEQYF. In DNA form, the CDR3 reads TGTGCCTGGGGCGGGAGCTCCTACGAGCAGTACTTC.